The 21 T cell receptor beta chains given below trace back to one sample, sequenced in a study of T cells expressing NK-cell markers. From the 5' RACE reads, TCRdb lists one entry per CDR3 protein and no DNA. The sample table sets out about 550,000 distinct CDR3 sequences. Source material: blood T cells: a sorted CD56 or NKG2C T cell subset, CD4+ or CD8+ T cells, or bulk PBMC T cells (not recorded which). The receptors here all came from a young man in good health.

The V gene is TRBV4-2, the J gene TRBJ2-2; TCRdb proposes TRBD2, but this gene call is untestable without DNA. The CDR3 is made up of 16 amino acids. Per germline, CDR1 LGHNA and CDR2 YNFKEQ. CDR3 loop: CASSQNPGLSTGELFF.

This chain uses TRBV12-3 or TRBV12-4 with TRBJ2-3; TCRdb names TRBD2, which stays unverified in the absence of DNA. This CDR3 spans 15 amino acids. The CDR3 protein is CASSFGGGWTDTQYF.

V gene TRBV6-2 or TRBV6-3 combines with J gene TRBJ2-1; TCRdb gives TRBD2 as the D gene, but with no DNA this cannot be confirmed. Germline V gene data show CDR1 as MNHEY and CDR2 as SVGEGT. CDR3 length equals 16 residues. This CDR3 is CASSPRRSRSYNEQFF.

The chain links TRBV11-2 to TRBJ2-1. The germline V gene encodes CDR1 SGHAT and CDR2 FQNNGV. The CDR3 runs 13 residues. The CDR3 loop reads CASSSGSRDEQFF.

The V and J genes are TRBV7-9 and TRBJ1-2. Germline values: CDR1 SEHNR, CDR2 FQNEAQ (reference sequence). This CDR3 comprises 14 residues. CDR3 loop: CASSLGSQVYGYTF. Together with reference TRBV7-9 and TRBJ1-2, the CDR3 gives the full variable domain: DTGVSQNPRHKITKRGQNVTFRCDPISEHNRLYWYRQTLGQGPEFLTYFQNEAQLEKSRLLSDRFSAERPKGSFSTLEIQRTEQGDSAMYLCASSLGSQVYGYTFGSGTRLTVV.

The chain employs TRBV4-3 and TRBJ2-5; TCRdb selects TRBD1, and the lack of DNA leaves this call unchecked. Germline lookup yields CDR1 LGHNA and CDR2 YSLEER. The CDR3 is made up of 14 amino acids. CDR3 sequence reads: CASSDQGDRETQYF.

The genes are TRBV7-8 and TRBJ2-1; TCRdb's assignment of TRBD2 cannot be checked, as there is no DNA. Germline V gene data show CDR1 as SGHVS and CDR2 as FQNEAQ. This CDR3 has 15 amino acids. CDR3: CASSPLAGGGTEQFF.

The chain couples TRBV24-1 to TRBJ2-1; TCRdb returns TRBD1, unconfirmable since there is no DNA. From germline, CDR1 is KGHDR and CDR2 SFDVKD. CDR3 length: 16 amino acids. This CDR3 reads CATSDSRGGSYNEQFF.

The V call is TRBV12-3 or TRBV12-4, the J call TRBJ1-1; the D call from TCRdb, TRBD1, cannot be confirmed without DNA. There are 15 residues in the CDR3. This CDR3 is CASSPPPGQKSEAFF.

The chain employs TRBV12-3 or TRBV12-4 and TRBJ2-1; TCRdb gives TRBD2 as the D gene, but with no DNA this cannot be confirmed. The CDR3 is 15 amino acids. CDR3 sequence: CASSFWGEGQDEQFF.

V gene TRBV9 combines with J gene TRBJ2-7; as DNA is missing, the TRBD2 call by TCRdb cannot be tested. The CDR3 has 15 amino acids. Germline CDR1 SGDLS, CDR2 YYNGEE. CDR3 protein: CASSVAGGPSHEQYF.

The chain carries TRBV15 and TRBJ2-3; TCRdb calls TRBD1, which cannot be checked without DNA. CDR1 LNHNV and CDR2 YYDKDF come from the germline V gene (reference sequence). The CDR3 contains 16 residues. The CDR3 loop is CATSRDPGQKADTQYF.

This CDR3 reads CATSERQNNEQFF. The V and J genes are TRBV24-1 and TRBJ2-1. The CDR3 is 13 amino acids. Germline CDR1 is KGHDR and CDR2 is SFDVKD.

The V and J genes are TRBV12-3 or TRBV12-4 and TRBJ1-4; the TCRdb call, TRBD1, lacks DNA for checking. This CDR3 has 15 amino acids. The CDR3 loop is CASSTGTAANEKLFF.

The chain couples TRBV20-1 to TRBJ2-1. Germline CDR1 is DFQATT and CDR2 is SNEGSKA (reference sequence). The CDR3 consists of 13 residues. The CDR3 here is CSARSLQLGEQFF.

The chain uses TRBV4-2 and TRBJ2-5. Germline V gene lookup returns CDR1 LGHNA and CDR2 YNFKEQ. The CDR3 is 15 residues long. CDR3 residues: CASSQDWVGRETQYF.

The gene calls are TRBV3-1 and TRBJ2-7; TCRdb reports TRBD1, a call that lacks DNA to check it against. The CDR3 is 14 residues long. In germline, CDR1 is LGHDT, CDR2 YNNKEL (reference sequence). CDR3: CASSQVGTGRLQYF.

This chain links TRBV7-9 with TRBJ2-3. The CDR3 extends over 15 amino acids. Germline V gene data show CDR1 as SEHNR and CDR2 as FQNEAQ (reference sequence). CDR3 region: CASSLAGVLGDTQYF.

The CDR3 spells CASSQDSSTFSTEAFF. The V and J genes are TRBV4-2 and TRBJ1-1. Germline V gene data show CDR1 as LGHNA and CDR2 as YNFKEQ. The CDR3 has 16 amino acids.

The J gene is TRBJ2-1, the V gene TRBV4-2. This CDR3 has 13 residues. Germline CDR1 and CDR2: LGHNA and YNFKEQ. The CDR3 is CASSQALYGEQFF.

The V and J genes are TRBV28 and TRBJ1-5. This CDR3 has 14 amino acids. Looked up from germline, CDR1 is MDHEN and CDR2 is SYDVKM. The CDR3 loop reads CASGTQGLREPQHF.